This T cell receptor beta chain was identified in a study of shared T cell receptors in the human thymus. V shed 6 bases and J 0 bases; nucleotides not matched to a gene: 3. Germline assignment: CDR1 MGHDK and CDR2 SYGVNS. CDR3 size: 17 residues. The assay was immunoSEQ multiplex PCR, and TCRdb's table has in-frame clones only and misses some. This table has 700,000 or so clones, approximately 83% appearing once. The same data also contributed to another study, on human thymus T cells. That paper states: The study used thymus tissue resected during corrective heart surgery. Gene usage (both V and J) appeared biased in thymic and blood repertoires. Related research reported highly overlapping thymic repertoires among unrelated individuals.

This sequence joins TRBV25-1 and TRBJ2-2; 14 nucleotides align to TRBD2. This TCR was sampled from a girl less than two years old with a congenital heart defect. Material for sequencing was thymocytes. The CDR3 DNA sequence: TGTGCCAGCAGGGGACTAGCGGGAGCTGCGAACACCGGGGAGCTGTTTTTT. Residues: CASRGLAGAANTGELFF.